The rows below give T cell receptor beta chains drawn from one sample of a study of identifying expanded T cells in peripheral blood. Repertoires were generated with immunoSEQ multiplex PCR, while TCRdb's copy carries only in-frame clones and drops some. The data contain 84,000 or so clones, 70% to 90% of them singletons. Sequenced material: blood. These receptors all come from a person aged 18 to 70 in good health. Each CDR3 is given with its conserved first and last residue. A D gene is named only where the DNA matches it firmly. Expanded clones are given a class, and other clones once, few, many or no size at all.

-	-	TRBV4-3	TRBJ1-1	TGCGCCAGCAGCCAAGAGCGAGACAGGTTTCACATGAACACTGAAGCTTTCTTT	CASSQERDRFHMNTEAFF
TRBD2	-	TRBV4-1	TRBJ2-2	TGCGCCAGCAGCCGGGGACTAGACGCTTCCAGGGAGCTGTTTTTT	CASSRGLDASRELFF
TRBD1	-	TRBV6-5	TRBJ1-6	TGTGCCAGCAGGCCGGGACAGCCCTATAATTCACCCCTCCACTTT	CASRPGQPYNSPLHF
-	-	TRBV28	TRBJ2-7	TGTGCCACCGGGACGGGGACTTACGAGCAGTACTTC	CATGTGTYEQYF
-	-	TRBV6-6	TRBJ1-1	TGTGCCAGCAGTTACTTTGGGGGAACTGAAGCTTTCTTT	CASSYFGGTEAFF
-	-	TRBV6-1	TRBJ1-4	TGTGCCAGCAGTGGACAGATTGCAACTAATGAAAAACTGTTTTTT	CASSGQIATNEKLFF
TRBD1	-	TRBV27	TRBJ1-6	TGTGCCAGCAGTTTAGGAGCGGGGACAGGGGAAAATTCACCCCTCCACTTT	CASSLGAGTGENSPLHF
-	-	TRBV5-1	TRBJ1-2	TGCGCCAGCAGCTTGGTGGAATGGGCTTCCAACTATGGCTACACCTTC	CASSLVEWASNYGYTF
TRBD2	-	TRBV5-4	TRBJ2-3	TGTGCCAGCAGCCCGAGGACTAGCGGGGTGGGAACGCAGTATTTT	CASSPRTSGVGTQYF
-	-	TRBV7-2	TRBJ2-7	TGTGCCAGCAGCGGGGGCCGGGACTACCTCTACGAGCAGTACTTC	CASSGGRDYLYEQYF
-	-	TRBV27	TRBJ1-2	TGTGCCAGCAGTCCGCAAGGAAGGGACTATGGCTACACCTTC	CASSPQGRDYGYTF
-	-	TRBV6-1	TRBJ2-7	TGTGCCAGCAGTTTATACTTTGTGGACGAGCAGTACTTC	CASSLYFVDEQYF
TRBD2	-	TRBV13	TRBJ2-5	TGTGCCAGCAGCTCCCGCCGGGGAGGGGTTTGGGAGACCCAGTACTTC	CASSSRRGGVWETQYF
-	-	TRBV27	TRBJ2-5	TGTGCCAGCAGTTCCTTCGGGACCCTAGAGACCCAGTACTTC	CASSSFGTLETQYF
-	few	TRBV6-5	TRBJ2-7	TGTGCCAGCAGTTACTCGATTCCCGGGGGCGAGCAGTACTTC	CASSYSIPGGEQYF
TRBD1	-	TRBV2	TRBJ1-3	TGTGCCAGCAGCGACGGGACAGGGAGGTTCTCTGGAAACACCATATATTTT	CASSDGTGRFSGNTIYF
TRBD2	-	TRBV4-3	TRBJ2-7	TGCGCCAGCAGCCAACTAGCGGGAGCCTCCGAGCAGTACTTC	CASSQLAGASEQYF
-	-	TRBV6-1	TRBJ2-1	TGTGCCAGCAGTGAAGCTACGGGACACTACAATGAGCAGTTCTTC	CASSEATGHYNEQFF
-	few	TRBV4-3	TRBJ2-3	TGCGCCAGCAGCCAAGATACTACGTTTCGTACGCAGTATTTT	CASSQDTTFRTQYF
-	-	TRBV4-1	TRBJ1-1	TGCGCCAGCAGCTATACCACATTGGGAGGGGGGAACACTGAAGCTTTCTTT	CASSYTTLGGGNTEAFF
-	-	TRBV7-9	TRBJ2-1	TGTGCCAGCAGCTTAGCTCTGGGGAGAGAGAAGCAGTTCTTC	CASSLALGREKQFF
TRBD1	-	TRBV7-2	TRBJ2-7	TGTGCCAGCAGCTTCTACAGGGGGAGCTACGAGCAGTACTTC	CASSFYRGSYEQYF
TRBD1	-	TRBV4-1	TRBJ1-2	TGCGCCAGCAGCCAAGGGACAGGTAGTGATGGCTACACCTTC	CASSQGTGSDGYTF
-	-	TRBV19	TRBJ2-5	TGTGCCAGTAGCAAGAGTAAAGAGACCCAGTACTTC	CASSKSKETQYF
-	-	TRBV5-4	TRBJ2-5	TGTGCCAGCAGCCATGACTCACAAGAGACCCAGTACTTC	CASSHDSQETQYF
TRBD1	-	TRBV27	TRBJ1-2	TGTGCCAGCAGTTCCCGACAGGGGTCTGGCTACACCTTC	CASSSRQGSGYTF
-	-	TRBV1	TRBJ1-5	TGCACCAACGCGGGACAGATCAATCAGCCCCAGCATTTT	CTNAGQINQPQHF
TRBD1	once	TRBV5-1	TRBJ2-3	TGCGCCAGCAGCACCTTCCTGACAGGGGATGGAGGTCAGTATTTT	CASSTFLTGDGGQYF
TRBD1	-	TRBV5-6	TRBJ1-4	TGTGCCAGCAGCGTCGGGACAGGGGGAGGTGAAAAACTGTTTTTT	CASSVGTGGGEKLFF
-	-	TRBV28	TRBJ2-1	TGTGCCAGCAGAAGGTCCGTCAACAATGAGCAGTTCTTC	CASRRSVNNEQFF
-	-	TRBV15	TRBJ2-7	TGTGCCACCAGCAGAGATTATTGGCCAACGGGAGACTACGAGCAGTACTTC	CATSRDYWPTGDYEQYF
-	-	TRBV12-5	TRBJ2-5	TGTGCTAGTGGTTTGATGGAGACCCAGTACTTC	CASGLMETQYF
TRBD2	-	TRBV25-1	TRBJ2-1	TGTGCCAGCAGTGTTAGCGGGAGTGAATTCGAGCAGTTCTTC	CASSVSGSEFEQFF
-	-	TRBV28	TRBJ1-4	TGTGCCAGCAGTTACGGGACTAATAATGAAAAACTGTTTTTT	CASSYGTNNEKLFF
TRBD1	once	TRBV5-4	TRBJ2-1	TGTGCCAGCAGCGGCGGGACAGGGGGCTACAATGAGCAGTTCTTC	CASSGGTGGYNEQFF
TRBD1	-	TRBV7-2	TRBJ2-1	TGTGCCAGCAGCTCACAGGGGGACGAGTTCTTC	CASSSQGDEFF
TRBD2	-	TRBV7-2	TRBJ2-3	TGTGCCAGCAGCCTTCGACTAGCGGGGGCCTTGGGTACGCAGTATTTT	CASSLRLAGALGTQYF
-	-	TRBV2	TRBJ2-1	TGTGCCAGCAGCCCGCGGGGCGGGCGATACAATGAGCAGTTCTTC	CASSPRGGRYNEQFF
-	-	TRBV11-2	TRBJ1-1	TGTGCCAGCAGCGTATGGGACACGCGAGGCACTGAAGCTTTCTTT	CASSVWDTRGTEAFF
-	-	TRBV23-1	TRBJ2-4	TGCGCCAGCAGTCAGAGTGATTTC	CASSQSDF
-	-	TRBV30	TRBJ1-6	TGTGCCTGGAAGGACGGTTTTTCACCCCTCCACTTT	CAWKDGFSPLHF